This T cell receptor (beta chain) was identified in a study of molecular identifiers for immune sequencing clone quantification. Concerning this clonotype: Its specificity is unknown. Since a much larger clone is just one base distant, this may be a read error.

Each CDR3 protein is one row after TCRdb ran MiXCR on the PCR reads. The profile shows 62,000 or so distinct CDR3 sequences, 18% of them singletons. Findings and limits, study-wide: Barcodes shared by identical TCR molecules could lead to underestimated sizes of highly expanded clones.

The material sequenced was naive CD8+ T cells from blood, with Jurkat cell RNA spiked in. The subset: FACS-sorted CD8+CD4-CCR7+CD45RA+ naive T cells. This TCR derives from a human donor in good health. Some libraries in this study had Jurkat cell RNA spiked in.

CDR3 bases: TGCAGCGTGGACAGGTGTGAAGCTTTCTTT. Protein: CSVDRCEAFF. This sequence joins TRBV29-1 and TRBJ1-1; 7 bases are a match to TRBD1. The CDR3 consists of 10 residues. Germline-derived CDR1 and CDR2 are SQVTM and ANQGSEA. V was pared by 6 bases and J by 7 bases, with 2 bases of the junction left unmatched.